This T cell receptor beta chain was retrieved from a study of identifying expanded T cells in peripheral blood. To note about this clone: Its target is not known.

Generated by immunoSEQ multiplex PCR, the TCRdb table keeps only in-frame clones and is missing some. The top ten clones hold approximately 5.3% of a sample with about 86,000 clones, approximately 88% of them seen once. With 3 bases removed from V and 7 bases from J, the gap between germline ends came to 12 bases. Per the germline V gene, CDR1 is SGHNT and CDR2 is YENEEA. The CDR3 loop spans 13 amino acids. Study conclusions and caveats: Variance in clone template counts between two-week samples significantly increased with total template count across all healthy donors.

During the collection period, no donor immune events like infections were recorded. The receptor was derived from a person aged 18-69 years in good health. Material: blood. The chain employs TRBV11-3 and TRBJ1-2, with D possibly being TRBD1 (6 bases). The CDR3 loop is CASSFDRLGGYTF. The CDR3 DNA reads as TGTGCCAGCAGCTTCGACAGGTTAGGTGGCTACACCTTC. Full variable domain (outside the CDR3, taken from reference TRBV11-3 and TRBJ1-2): EAGVVQSPRYKIIEKKQPVAFWCNPISGHNTLYWYLQNLGQGPELLIRYENEEAVDDSQLPKDRFSAERLKGVDSTLKIQPAELGDSAVYLCASSFDRLGGYTFGSGTRLTVV.